The next 31 T cell receptor beta chains were all read from a single sample in a study of cytomegalovirus exposure and HLA in healthy donors (dated by TCRdb to 2015 to 2018). Libraries were built with the immunoSEQ multiplex PCR assay. The table was pulled from immuneACCESS by TCRdb, which kept in-frame rearrangements only. Such tables lose some clones; where checked, under half of the loss comes from unresolved V genes, and the rest has no known cause. The sample records 300,000 to 400,000 clones, approximately 88% of which are singletons. The ten largest clones add up to around 0.88% of the sample. Material: PBMCs. The origin of the receptors is a man in his thirties or forties in good health and CMV-seronegative.

The chain combines TRBV19 with TRBJ2-7; the match to TRBD2 covers 11 bases. The germline V gene has CDR1 LNHDA and CDR2 SQIVND (reference sequence). Trimming took 3 bases from V and 3 from J; bases not matched to a gene: 1. The CDR3 totals 14 residues. This CDR3 reads CASSMTSGDYEQYF. In DNA form, the CDR3 reads TGTGCCAGTAGTATGACTAGCGGGGACTACGAGCAGTACTTC.

The CDR3 bases are TGCGCCAGCAGAAGGGGTGGCTATGGCTACACCTTC. It specifies CASRRGGYGYTF. The J gene is TRBJ1-2, the V gene TRBV5-1; possible D gene TRBD1, 5 bases. Deletions cut 5 bases from V and 4 bases from J, with 9 bases between. This CDR3 spans 12 amino acids. CDR1 is SGHRS, CDR2 YFSETQ, per germline.

The V and J genes are TRBV27 and TRBJ2-5, with a weak D call TRBD1 (6 bases). CDR3 length: 15 amino acids. Trimming shortened V by 0 bases and J by 1 base, and 9 bases separated the two germline ends. Germline CDR1 MNHEY, CDR2 SMNVEV (reference sequence). In DNA form, the CDR3 reads TGTGCCAGCAGTTTATCGAGGACAGCCCAAGAGACCCAGTACTTC. Its protein is CASSLSRTAQETQYF.

The V call is TRBV10-1, the J call TRBJ2-5; TRBD1 aligns across 11 bases. In germline, CDR1 is WNHNN, CDR2 SYGVQD (reference sequence). The V segment lost 3 bases and the J segment 5 bases; nucleotides outside the gene matches: 5. The CDR3 runs to 15 residues. CDR3 in amino acids: CASSDGQGASETQYF. DNA of the CDR3: TGCGCCAGCAGTGACGGACAGGGGGCATCCGAGACCCAGTACTTC.

The chain couples TRBV6-5 to TRBJ1-5, with a tentative D call TRBD1 (5 bases). The CDR3 sequence is 14 residues long. Germline lookup yields CDR1 MNHEY and CDR2 SVGAGI. Trimming removed 5 bases from V and 7 bases from J, with 15 bases in between. The CDR3 coding sequence is TGTGCCAGCAGTCCCAGGGCGGCTTGGCAGCCCCAGCATTTT. Translating it yields CASSPRAAWQPQHF.

The chain couples TRBV6-5 to TRBJ2-7, with 7 bases lining up with TRBD1. Germline loops: CDR1 MNHEY, CDR2 SVGAGI. V gave up 6 bases and J gave up 4 bases; unmatched junction bases: 6. The CDR3 contains 13 residues. The CDR3, as DNA: TGTGCCAGCAGCTTCGACAGGGCTTACGAGCAGTACTTC. This translates into CASSFDRAYEQYF.

The chain is built from TRBV6-1 and TRBJ2-7; TRBD2 might be the D (5 bases). Germline V gives CDR1 MNHNS, CDR2 SASEGT. V was clipped by 8 bases and J by 3 bases, with 14 bases between them. The CDR3 is made up of 13 amino acids. The CDR3 sequence: CASAIGGHYEQYF. The CDR3 DNA reads TGTGCCAGCGCCATCGGAGGCCACTACGAGCAGTACTTC.

The chain has TRBV5-8 and TRBJ2-3, with D perhaps TRBD2 (5 bases). Trimming took off 0 bases at V and 2 bases at J, with 10 bases between the two ends. Germline assignment: CDR1 SGHTS and CDR2 YDEGEE. The CDR3 loop spans 15 amino acids. Here the CDR3 reads CASSLARGPTDTQYF. DNA for the CDR3: TGTGCCAGCAGCTTGGCCCGCGGGCCCACAGATACGCAGTATTTT.

The chain carries TRBV7-2 and TRBJ2-4, with 8 bases fitting TRBD1. The CDR3 consists of 18 residues. CDR1 is SGHTA, CDR2 FQGNSA, per germline. V trimming: 5 bases; J trimming: 6 bases; junction bases outside the gene matches: 18. The DNA of the CDR3 is TGTGCCAGCAGCCCCGTCTCGTCAGGGGGCGCGATACGAAACATTCAGTACTTC. Amino acids: CASSPVSSGGAIRNIQYF.

The chain couples TRBV29-1 to TRBJ1-2, with D hard to call. The CDR3 runs 15 residues. V was shortened by 0 bases and J by 0 bases, with 11 bases between the two germline ends. CDR1 SQVTM and CDR2 ANQGSEA come from the germline V gene. The DNA of the CDR3 is TGCAGCGTTGAAGATGGCCAGACATCTAACTATGGCTACACCTTC. The encoded protein is CSVEDGQTSNYGYTF.

The J gene is TRBJ1-6, the V gene TRBV5-5, with TRBD1 identical over 7 bases. V lost 4 bases to trimming and J lost 4 bases; unmatched junction nucleotides: 8. This CDR3 is 16 amino acids long. Germline CDR1 SGHKS, CDR2 YYEKEE (reference sequence). The chain's CDR3 is CASSPRGQHYNSPLHF. The CDR3 nucleotides read TGTGCCAGCAGCCCGAGGGGACAGCATTATAATTCACCCCTCCACTTT.

The V gene is TRBV6-5, the J gene TRBJ2-2; 7 bases are a match to TRBD1. The germline V gene encodes CDR1 MNHEY and CDR2 SVGAGI. The CDR3 is 15 amino acids. The V segment lost 1 base and the J segment 1 base; nucleotides outside the gene matches: 0. CDR3 residues: CASSYWTGNTGELFF. The CDR3 DNA follows: TGTGCCAGCAGTTACTGGACAGGGAACACCGGGGAGCTGTTTTTT.

The chain employs TRBV11-3 and TRBJ2-7; no firm D call. The germline V and J ends were trimmed by 0 bases and 2 bases, with 11 bases remaining between them. The CDR3 runs to 15 residues. CDR1 and CDR2 from the germline V gene are SGHNT and YENEEA. CDR3 in amino acids: CASSLEFGPTYEQYF. The CDR3 coding sequence is TGTGCCAGCAGCTTAGAATTTGGGCCGACCTACGAGCAGTACTTC.

The J gene is TRBJ2-3, the V gene TRBV9; no firm D call. The germline CDR1 and CDR2 sequences are SGDLS and YYNGEE. The V end was cut by 2 bases, the J end by 2 bases, with 18 bases between. This CDR3 is built from 17 residues. The CDR3, as DNA: TGTGCCAGCAGCGTCGAAGCCTTACAGTTACCCACAGATACGCAGTATTTT. The encoded protein is CASSVEALQLPTDTQYF.

The chain links TRBV18 to TRBJ1-4; 7 positions match TRBD1. With 5 bases clipped from V and 5 bases from J, the junction kept 5 bases outside the gene matches. The length of the CDR3 is 14 residues. Germline CDR1 is KGHSH and CDR2 is LQKENI. As DNA, the CDR3 is TGTGCCAGCTCATCGCAGGGGGTCAATGAAAAACTGTTTTTT. This translates into CASSSQGVNEKLFF.

The chain links TRBV9 to TRBJ1-3, with TRBD1 matching 10 bases. The V and J ends lost 5 bases and 0 bases, in that order; junction bases with no gene match: 5. CDR1 and CDR2 (germline): SGDLS, YYNGEE. CDR3 length: 16 residues. The CDR3 loop is CASSDGTGASGNTIYF. The DNA of the CDR3 is TGTGCCAGCAGTGATGGGACAGGGGCCTCTGGAAACACCATATATTTT.

This clone appeared a single time. This chain joins TRBV18 and TRBJ2-7, with 7 bases identical to TRBD1. This CDR3 comprises 16 residues. Germline assignment: CDR1 KGHSH and CDR2 LQKENI. V lost 1 base and J lost 4; bases outside the gene matches: 10. For the CDR3, the DNA is TGTGCCAGCTCACCACTGTACGAGGGGGCTACTTACGAGCAGTACTTC. Translating gives CASSPLYEGATYEQYF.

The chain combines TRBV5-8 with TRBJ1-1; D is possibly TRBD1 (6 bases). CDR3 length equals 15 residues. Between the trimmed V and J ends, which lost 5 bases and 3 bases, there was a span of 17 bases. The germline V gene encodes CDR1 SGHTS and CDR2 YDEGEE. The CDR3 spells CASRPVGQFYTEAFF. CDR3 coding DNA: TGTGCCAGCAGACCAGTAGGACAGTTCTACACTGAAGCTTTCTTT.

The chain couples TRBV7-2 to TRBJ1-1; weak D call: TRBD1 (5 bases). Germline values: CDR1 SGHTA, CDR2 FQGNSA. The CDR3 is 15 residues long. The V and J ends lost 5 bases and 4 bases respectively, with 17 bases between them. Here the CDR3 reads CASSPNSQGTTEAFF. CDR3 DNA: TGTGCCAGCAGCCCTAACTCCCAGGGAACCACTGAAGCTTTCTTT.

The rearrangement joins TRBV2 to TRBJ2-7, with 9 positions matching TRBD1. The germline V gene has CDR1 SNHLY and CDR2 FYNNEI. V was clipped by 5 bases and J by 4 bases; unmatched bases: 3. The CDR3 loop spans 13 amino acids. The CDR3 loop reads CASSRQGDYEQYF. The DNA for the CDR3 is TGTGCCAGCAGTCGACAGGGGGATTACGAGCAGTACTTC.

V is TRBV2 and J is TRBJ2-1, with D unresolved. The CDR3 sequence is 11 residues long. CDR1 and CDR2 from the germline V gene are SNHLY and FYNNEI. The V end lost 10 bases, the J end lost 6 bases, and 10 bases lay between the germline ends. The CDR3 protein is CAKKIFNEQFF. CDR3 DNA: TGTGCCAAAAAAATCTTCAATGAGCAGTTCTTC.

J is TRBJ2-5 and V is TRBV29-1; 12 nucleotides agree with TRBD2. Trimming took 5 bases from V and 1 from J; bases not matched to a gene: 2. This CDR3 contains 14 residues. Germline V gene lookup returns CDR1 SQVTM and CDR2 ANQGSEA. The CDR3 spells CSVTSGGIQETQYF. The DNA of the CDR3 is TGCAGCGTTACTAGCGGGGGGATCCAAGAGACCCAGTACTTC.

The chain uses TRBV10-2 and TRBJ2-3, with 11 positions matching TRBD2. Trimming at V came to 4 bases and at J to 5 bases, leaving 8 bases not matched to a gene. There are 16 residues in the CDR3. Germline V gene data show CDR1 as WSHSY and CDR2 as SAAADI. The CDR3 nucleotides are TGCGCCAGCAGTGCAAGACTAGCGGGGAGCCTAGATACGCAGTATTTT. Translating it yields CASSARLAGSLDTQYF.

This clone is a singleton in its sample. The CDR3 DNA reads TGTGCCAGCAGCCCCGACAGCCCTGCCGGGGAGCTGTTTTTT. This gives the protein CASSPDSPAGELFF. This sequence joins TRBV7-9 and TRBJ2-2; D is possibly TRBD1 (5 bases). CDR3 length equals 14 residues. V was pared by 5 bases and J by 6 bases, with 13 bases between. CDR1 and CDR2 from the germline V gene are SEHNR and FQNEAQ (reference sequence).

This clone has only a few counts. The gene calls are TRBV30 and TRBJ1-1; 7 nucleotides line up with TRBD1. V was clipped by 1 base and J by 3 bases; unmatched bases: 2. The CDR3 covers 13 residues. Germline V gene sequence: CDR1 GTSNPN, CDR2 SVGIG (reference sequence). The CDR3 loop is CAWSGDRDTEAFF. In DNA form, the CDR3 reads TGTGCCTGGAGTGGGGACAGAGACACTGAAGCTTTCTTT.

The V gene is TRBV6-5, the J gene TRBJ1-1; D is ambiguous. The CDR3 sequence is 14 residues long. Germline CDR1 MNHEY, CDR2 SVGAGI. The V and J ends lost 0 bases and 4 bases respectively, with 9 bases between them. The CDR3 loop is CASSYSPLRTEAFF. CDR3 DNA sequence: TGTGCCAGCAGTTACTCTCCACTACGCACTGAAGCTTTCTTT.

The V call is TRBV29-1, the J call TRBJ2-7, with TRBD2 identical over 7 bases. V was pared by 8 bases and J by 1 base, with 8 bases of the junction left unmatched. In germline, CDR1 is SQVTM, CDR2 ANQGSEA. This CDR3 contains 13 residues. CDR3 region: CSTSAGKSYEQYF. CDR3 bases: TGCAGCACGTCAGCGGGGAAGTCCTACGAGCAGTACTTC.

The J gene is TRBJ1-1, the V gene TRBV5-1; 9 bases fit TRBD1. CDR1 is SGHRS and CDR2 is YFSETQ in the germline V gene. The CDR3 sequence is 14 residues long. Trimming cost V 4 bases and J 5 bases; bases outside gene matches: 6. CDR3 sequence: CASSHGTGSTEAFF. The DNA of the CDR3 is TGCGCCAGCAGCCACGGGACAGGGAGTACTGAAGCTTTCTTT.

V usage is TRBV15 and J usage is TRBJ2-1; TRBD2 agrees at 8 bases. After removal of 8 bases from V and 6 bases from J, the junction contained 3 bases not matched to a gene. CDR3 size: 12 residues. Germline lookup yields CDR1 LNHNV and CDR2 YYDKDF (reference sequence). As DNA, the CDR3 is TGTGCCACCCGTGGGACTAGCAATGAGCAGTTCTTC. This sequence encodes CATRGTSNEQFF.

This chain connects TRBV13 to TRBJ2-3; 9 bases match TRBD1. Germline assignment: CDR1 PRHDT and CDR2 FYEKMQ (reference sequence). The V segment lost 5 bases and the J segment 0 bases; nucleotides outside the gene matches: 3. CDR3 length: 15 amino acids. The chain's CDR3 is CASSPGTGSTDTQYF. The CDR3 DNA reads TGTGCCAGCAGCCCCGGGACAGGGAGCACAGATACGCAGTATTTT.

V gene TRBV18 combines with J gene TRBJ2-5, with D possibly matching TRBD1 (6 bases). CDR1 is KGHSH and CDR2 is LQKENI in the germline V gene. CDR3 length equals 15 residues. V lost 3 bases to trimming and J lost 1 base, with 12 bases between them. The CDR3 sequence: CASSPTNRAQETQYF. The CDR3, as DNA: TGTGCCAGCTCACCGACGAACAGGGCCCAAGAGACCCAGTACTTC.